This entry lists 26 T cell receptor beta chains sequenced from one sample in a study of T cell changes during pregnancy in multiple sclerosis. The repertoire was sequenced with immunoSEQ multiplex PCR; TCRdb's copy has only in-frame clones and lacks some. This repertoire shows 95,000 to 100,000 clones, 92% found once; its top ten account for more than 2%. Here the sequenced sample was peripheral blood, taken after pregnancy. All receptors come from a female donor in good health, enrolled as a control in a pregnancy study.

The gene calls are TRBV27 and TRBJ2-1, with a tentative D call TRBD2 (6 bases). The germline V gene has CDR1 MNHEY and CDR2 SMNVEV (reference sequence). The CDR3 length is 16 residues. V lost 3 bases, J lost 6 bases, and 18 bases lay in between. In DNA form, the CDR3 reads TGTGCCAGCAGTTTCCTGGGTGGTTCGCGGGGCAATGAGCAGTTCTTC. Its translation is CASSFLGGSRGNEQFF.

This clone is a singleton in its sample. The chain is built from TRBV10-3 and TRBJ1-1, with 8 bases that match TRBD1. From germline, CDR1 is ENHRY and CDR2 SYGVKD. The CDR3 loop spans 16 amino acids. Germline trimming cut 0 bases from V and 4 bases from J; bases unmatched to any gene: 7. CDR3 in DNA: TGTGCCATCAGTGAGTCGGGACAGGACGGGTTCACTGAAGCTTTCTTT. Protein product: CAISESGQDGFTEAFF.

The CDR3 is CASSSYTRGTIYF. For the CDR3, the DNA is TGTGCCAGCAGCTCCTACACTCGGGGCACCATATATTTT. The rearrangement joins TRBV13 to TRBJ1-3; D not resolved. In germline, CDR1 is PRHDT, CDR2 FYEKMQ (reference sequence). Deletions cut 4 bases from V and 9 bases from J, with 13 bases between. CDR3 size: 13 residues.

The V call is TRBV30, the J call TRBJ1-4; D not certain. The CDR3 has 14 amino acids. Germline values: CDR1 GTSNPN, CDR2 SVGIG (reference sequence). V lost 5 bases to trimming and J lost 5 bases, with 15 bases between them. The CDR3 DNA sequence: TGTGCCTGGGGGGTCGGGGAGAAGAATGAAAAACTGTTTTTT. Protein sequence: CAWGVGEKNEKLFF.

The chain links TRBV19 to TRBJ1-5; tentatively, D is TRBD1 (5 bases). The germline V gene encodes CDR1 LNHDA and CDR2 SQIVND (reference sequence). Trimming removed 5 bases at V and 7 bases at J, with 12 bases between. CDR3 length: 13 residues. The CDR3 here is CASSPWGGQPQHF. CDR3 coding DNA: TGTGCCAGTAGTCCCTGGGGGGGGCAGCCCCAGCATTTT.

The chain links TRBV10-3 to TRBJ2-1, with D possibly matching TRBD1 (5 bases). V lost 8 bases, J lost 8 bases, and 16 bases lay in between. The CDR3 contains 13 residues. CDR1 is ENHRY, CDR2 SYGVKD, per germline. CDR3 bases: TGTGCCATCTCCCAGGGAATCGCGGATGAGCAGTTCTTC. It is translated as CAISQGIADEQFF.

The chain has TRBV5-5 and TRBJ1-4, with 8 bases that match TRBD1. CDR1 is SGHKS and CDR2 is YYEKEE in the germline V gene (reference sequence). The CDR3 loop spans 15 amino acids. After removal of 4 bases from V and 8 bases from J, the junction contained 10 bases not matched to a gene. This CDR3 reads CASSATGTGGEKLFF. CDR3 nucleotides: TGTGCCAGCAGCGCAACCGGGACAGGAGGAGAAAAACTGTTTTTT. The complete variable domain, with remaining parts taken from reference TRBV5-5 and TRBJ1-4, reads DAGVTQSPTHLIKTRGQQVTLRCSPISGHKSVSWYQQVLGQGPQFIFQYYEKEERGRGNFPDRFSARQFPNYSSELNVNALLLGDSALYLCASSATGTGGEKLFFGSGTQLSVL.

The chain uses TRBV28 and TRBJ1-2; D remains ambiguous. The CDR3 is made up of 15 amino acids. Per the germline V gene, CDR1 is MDHEN and CDR2 is SYDVKM. V lost 2 bases, J lost 4 bases, and 14 bases lay in between. CDR3 nucleotides: TGTGCCAGCAGTTTAGGCGCAGGATCTTCCTATGGCTACACCTTC. This encodes CASSLGAGSSYGYTF.

This sequence joins TRBV5-1 and TRBJ2-3; D is perhaps TRBD2 (7 bases). The CDR3 has 14 residues. Germline CDR1 is SGHRS and CDR2 is YFSETQ. The V and J ends lost 4 bases and 2 bases respectively, with 11 bases between them. The CDR3 reads CASSIRGATDTQYF. The CDR3 DNA is TGCGCCAGCAGCATTCGGGGGGCCACAGATACGCAGTATTTT. The whole variable domain, filled in from reference TRBV5-1 and TRBJ2-3, reads KAGVTQTPRYLIKTRGQQVTLSCSPISGHRSVSWYQQTPGQGLQFLFEYFSETQRNKGNFPGRFSGRQFSNSRSEMNVSTLELGDSALYLCASSIRGATDTQYFGPGTRLTVL.

The V call is TRBV28, the J call TRBJ1-4; D not certain. The germline CDR1 and CDR2 sequences are MDHEN and SYDVKM. V shed 1 base and J shed 8 bases, with 2 bases lying between them. CDR3 length equals 11 residues. The DNA for the CDR3 is TGTGCCAGCAGTTTATCGGAAAAACTGTTTTTT. Its translation: CASSLSEKLFF. The entire variable domain, with the rest obtained from reference TRBV28 and TRBJ1-4, is as follows: DVKVTQSSRYLVKRTGEKVFLECVQDMDHENMFWYRQDPGLGLRLIYFSYDVKMKEKGDIPEGYSVSREKKERFSLILESASTNQTSMYLCASSLSEKLFFGSGTQLSVL.

The chain's CDR3 is CVAHGSAPAAFF. In nucleotides, the CDR3 is TGTGTGGCCCACGGGTCCGCCCCTGCGGCTTTCTTT. The V and J genes are TRBV18 and TRBJ1-1; D is unresolved. The CDR3 extends over 12 amino acids. Per the germline V gene, CDR1 is KGHSH and CDR2 is LQKENI.

V is TRBV27 and J is TRBJ1-4; possibly TRBD1 for D (6 bases). Germline CDR1 MNHEY, CDR2 SMNVEV (reference sequence). The CDR3 is 14 residues long. Trimming took 2 bases from V and 5 from J, leaving 9 bases between them. CDR3 loop: CASSLGQGNEKLFF. CDR3 sequence (DNA): TGTGCCAGCAGTTTAGGTCAGGGGAATGAAAAACTGTTTTTT.

The chain carries TRBV5-1 and TRBJ2-7, with a tentative D call TRBD1 (5 bases). Trimming removed 5 bases from V and 0 bases from J, with 9 bases in between. CDR1 SGHRS and CDR2 YFSETQ come from the germline V gene. The CDR3 contains 13 residues. Here the CDR3 reads CASSDDSSYEQYF. The CDR3 DNA reads TGCGCCAGCAGTGATGACAGCTCCTACGAGCAGTACTTC. Full variable domain (outside the CDR3, taken from reference TRBV5-1 and TRBJ2-7): KAGVTQTPRYLIKTRGQQVTLSCSPISGHRSVSWYQQTPGQGLQFLFEYFSETQRNKGNFPGRFSGRQFSNSRSEMNVSTLELGDSALYLCASSDDSSYEQYFGPGTRLTVT.

This sequence joins TRBV10-3 and TRBJ1-5, with a possible D match to TRBD1 (6 bases). Germline CDR1 ENHRY, CDR2 SYGVKD. Trimming shortened V by 6 bases and J by 0 bases, and 21 bases separated the two germline ends. There are 18 residues in the CDR3. The CDR3 reads CAISPGQGRTYSNQPQHF. In DNA form, the CDR3 reads TGTGCCATCAGCCCGGGGCAGGGGCGAACCTATAGCAATCAGCCCCAGCATTTT.

The rearrangement uses TRBV29-1 and TRBJ1-2, with D unresolved. Germline-derived CDR1 and CDR2 are SQVTM and ANQGSEA. The CDR3 runs to 13 residues. The CDR3 loop is CSIRGAHNYGYTF. In nucleotides, the CDR3 is TGCAGTATCCGGGGAGCACACAACTATGGCTACACCTTC.

The chain carries TRBV7-8 and TRBJ2-4, with no clear D. The V and J ends lost 5 bases and 5 bases respectively, with 16 bases between them. The CDR3 totals 15 residues. Looked up from germline, CDR1 is SGHVS and CDR2 is FQNEAQ. CDR3 protein: CASSRSPDVENIQYF. In DNA form, the CDR3 reads TGTGCCAGCAGCCGTTCCCCAGATGTGGAAAACATTCAGTACTTC.

This clone was detected only once. The chain joins TRBV6-1 to TRBJ2-3; 9 positions agree with TRBD2. The CDR3 is 19 residues long. The V gene end was trimmed by 3 bases and the J gene end by 0 bases; junction bases not matched to a gene: 13. Germline CDR1 reads MNHNS; CDR2 reads SASEGT. The CDR3 here is CASSDQLGSGRLSTDTQYF. In nucleotides, the CDR3 is TGTGCCAGCAGTGACCAACTAGGAAGCGGGAGGCTCAGCACAGATACGCAGTATTTT.

The chain recombines TRBV28 with TRBJ2-5; 7 nucleotides agree with TRBD1. Germline V gene data show CDR1 as MDHEN and CDR2 as SYDVKM. J gave up 0 bases and V 10 bases, and 20 bases lay outside the gene matches. This CDR3 is built from 18 residues. CDR3 protein: CATQWGQSVPPYQETQYF. DNA for the CDR3: TGTGCCACCCAGTGGGGACAGAGTGTACCCCCGTACCAAGAGACCCAGTACTTC.

V is TRBV6-6 and J is TRBJ2-3; 9 bases agree with TRBD1. With V trimmed by 5 bases and J by 7 bases, 13 bases remained unmatched. Germline loops: CDR1 MNHNY, CDR2 SVGAGI (reference sequence). The CDR3 is 16 amino acids. This CDR3 reads CASSRTGGEQPHTQYF. In DNA form, the CDR3 reads TGTGCCAGCAGTAGAACAGGGGGCGAACAACCTCATACGCAGTATTTT.

The chain recombines TRBV19 with TRBJ1-5, with 7 bases that match TRBD1. V shed 7 bases, J shed 7 bases, and the junction held 13 bases outside the gene matches. The germline V gene has CDR1 LNHDA and CDR2 SQIVND (reference sequence). The CDR3 length is 15 residues. The CDR3: CASNFHRGPGQPQHF. DNA for the CDR3: TGTGCCAGTAATTTCCACAGGGGTCCGGGACAGCCCCAGCATTTT. The whole variable domain, remainder taken from reference TRBV19 and TRBJ1-5, is DGGITQSPKYLFRKEGQNVTLSCEQNLNHDAMYWYRQDPGQGLRLIYYSQIVNDFQKGDIAEGYSVSREKKESFPLTVTSAQKNPTAFYLCASNFHRGPGQPQHFGDGTRLSIL.

This chain's CDR3 is CASSLPLTSYTF. The CDR3, as DNA: TGTGCCAGCAGCCTACCGCTCACTAGCTACACCTTC. The rearrangement uses TRBV7-9 and TRBJ1-2; D is ambiguous. The CDR3 runs 12 residues. Germline-derived CDR1 and CDR2 are SEHNR and FQNEAQ (reference sequence). V was pared by 5 bases and J by 9 bases, with 13 bases between.

This clone was observed a single time. This rearrangement joins TRBV9 to TRBJ1-4; D call uncertain. Germline CDR1 SGDLS, CDR2 YYNGEE. V was trimmed by 2 bases and J by 7 bases, leaving 12 bases between them. The CDR3 consists of 14 residues. The DNA for the CDR3 is TGTGCCAGCAGCGTTCACGGGAGGAGTGAAAAACTGTTTTTT. Translating gives CASSVHGRSEKLFF.

The chain couples TRBV6-4 to TRBJ1-2; no definite D call. Trimming removed 6 bases at V and 4 bases at J, with 15 bases between. The CDR3 contains 14 residues. The V gene's germline CDR1 is MRHNA and CDR2 SNTAGT. The CDR3 protein is CASSEDTRPYGYTF. DNA for the CDR3: TGTGCCAGCAGCGAGGATACAAGGCCCTATGGCTACACCTTC.

The rearrangement uses TRBV28 and TRBJ1-4; D remains ambiguous. Per the germline V gene, CDR1 is MDHEN and CDR2 is SYDVKM. The CDR3 extends over 11 amino acids. V was pared by 4 bases and J by 14 bases, with 11 bases between. The CDR3 DNA sequence: TGTGCCAGCAGTTCCCTTGAGGGTCTGTTTTTT. It yields the protein CASSSLEGLFF.

The chain joins TRBV7-9 to TRBJ2-5; 8 nucleotides align to TRBD2. Germline V gene data show CDR1 as SEHNR and CDR2 as FQNEAQ (reference sequence). The CDR3 consists of 14 residues. V lost 3 bases and J lost 5; bases outside the gene matches: 5. DNA of the CDR3: TGTGCCAGCAGCTTGGATCGACTAGCGGAGACCCAGTACTTC. Protein: CASSLDRLAETQYF.

The rearrangement links TRBV14 to TRBJ1-5; weak D call: TRBD1 (5 bases). Trimming removed 0 bases at V and 7 bases at J, with 13 bases between. The CDR3 contains 15 residues. From germline, CDR1 is SGHDN and CDR2 FVKESK. CDR3 sequence: CASSQDLGVKQPQHF. In nucleotides, the CDR3 is TGTGCCAGCAGCCAAGACTTAGGGGTAAAACAGCCCCAGCATTTT.